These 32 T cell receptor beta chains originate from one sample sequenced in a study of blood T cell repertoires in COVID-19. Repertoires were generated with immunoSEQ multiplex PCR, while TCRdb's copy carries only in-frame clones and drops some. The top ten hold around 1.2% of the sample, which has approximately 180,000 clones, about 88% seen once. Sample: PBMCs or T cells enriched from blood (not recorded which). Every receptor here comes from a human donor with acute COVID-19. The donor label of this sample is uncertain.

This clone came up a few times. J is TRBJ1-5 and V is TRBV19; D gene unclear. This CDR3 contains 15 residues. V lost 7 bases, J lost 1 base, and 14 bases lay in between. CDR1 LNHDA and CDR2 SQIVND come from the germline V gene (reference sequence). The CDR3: CASTAGLTSNQPQHF. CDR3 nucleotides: TGTGCCAGTACCGCCGGTCTTACGAGCAATCAGCCCCAGCATTTT.

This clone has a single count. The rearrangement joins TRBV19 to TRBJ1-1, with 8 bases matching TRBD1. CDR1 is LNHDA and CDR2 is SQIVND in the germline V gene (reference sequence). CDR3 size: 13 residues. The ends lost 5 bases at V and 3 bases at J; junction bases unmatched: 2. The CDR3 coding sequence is TGTGCCAGTAGTGAGGACAGGGACACTGAAGCTTTCTTT. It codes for CASSEDRDTEAFF.

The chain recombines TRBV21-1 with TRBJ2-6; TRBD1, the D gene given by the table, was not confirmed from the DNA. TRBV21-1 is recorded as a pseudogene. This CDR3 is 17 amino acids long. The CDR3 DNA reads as TGTGCCAGCAGCAAGAAGGAGGGGGCGCGTGGGGCCAACGTCCTGACTTTC. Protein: CASSKKEGARGANVLTF.

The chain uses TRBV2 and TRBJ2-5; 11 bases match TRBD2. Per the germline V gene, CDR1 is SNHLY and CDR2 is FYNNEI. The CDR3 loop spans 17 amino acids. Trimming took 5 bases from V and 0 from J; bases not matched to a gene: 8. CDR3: CASSRPPGLADQETQYF. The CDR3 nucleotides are TGTGCCAGCAGTCGCCCCCCGGGACTAGCGGACCAAGAGACCCAGTACTTC.

As DNA, the CDR3 is TGTGCCAGCAGTTTAGGGCCGTTCTATGGCTACACCTTC. Protein product: CASSLGPFYGYTF. The rearrangement joins TRBV27 to TRBJ1-2; D gene unclear. Germline assignment: CDR1 MNHEY and CDR2 SMNVEV (reference sequence). The CDR3 is 13 amino acids. With 2 bases removed from V and 4 bases from J, the gap between germline ends came to 8 bases.

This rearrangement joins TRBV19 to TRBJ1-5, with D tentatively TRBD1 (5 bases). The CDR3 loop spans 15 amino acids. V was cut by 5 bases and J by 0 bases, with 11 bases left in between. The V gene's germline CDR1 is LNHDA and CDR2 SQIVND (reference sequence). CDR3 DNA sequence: TGTGCCAGTAGTTGGGGCAGCGATAGCAATCAGCCCCAGCATTTT. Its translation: CASSWGSDSNQPQHF.

CDR3 residues: CASKPWDRGNTEAFF. As DNA, the CDR3 is TGTGCCAGCAAACCCTGGGACAGGGGGAACACTGAAGCTTTCTTT. The rearrangement uses TRBV19 and TRBJ1-1; 10 nucleotides match TRBD1. The CDR3 contains 15 residues. Germline loops: CDR1 LNHDA, CDR2 SQIVND (reference sequence). The V and J ends lost 9 bases and 1 base, in that order; junction bases with no gene match: 8.

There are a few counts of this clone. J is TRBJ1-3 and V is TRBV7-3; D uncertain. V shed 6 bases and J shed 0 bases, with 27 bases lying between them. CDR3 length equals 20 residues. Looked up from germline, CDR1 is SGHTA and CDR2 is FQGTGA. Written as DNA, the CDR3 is TGTGCCAGCAGTGGCGGACTAAGGGCCCCCTCCCCGTACTCTGGAAACACCATATATTTT. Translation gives CASSGGLRAPSPYSGNTIYF.

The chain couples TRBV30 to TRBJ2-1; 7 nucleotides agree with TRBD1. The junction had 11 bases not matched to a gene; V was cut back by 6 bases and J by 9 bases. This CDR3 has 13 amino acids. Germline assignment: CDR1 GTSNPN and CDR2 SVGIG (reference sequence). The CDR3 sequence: CACVVGGSGEQFF. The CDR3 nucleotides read TGTGCCTGTGTAGTAGGGGGCTCGGGTGAGCAGTTCTTC.

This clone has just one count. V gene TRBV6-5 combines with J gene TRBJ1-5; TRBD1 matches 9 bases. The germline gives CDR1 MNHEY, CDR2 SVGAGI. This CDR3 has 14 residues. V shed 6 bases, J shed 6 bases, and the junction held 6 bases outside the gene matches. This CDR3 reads CASSPGQGVQPQHF. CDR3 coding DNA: TGTGCCAGCAGCCCGGGACAGGGTGTTCAGCCCCAGCATTTT.

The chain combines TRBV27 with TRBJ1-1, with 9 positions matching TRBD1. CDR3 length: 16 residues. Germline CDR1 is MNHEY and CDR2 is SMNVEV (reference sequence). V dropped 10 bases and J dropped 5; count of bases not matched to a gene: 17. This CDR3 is CATRLSRGTGKTEAFF. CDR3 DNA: TGTGCCACCCGACTCTCCCGAGGGACAGGGAAGACTGAAGCTTTCTTT.

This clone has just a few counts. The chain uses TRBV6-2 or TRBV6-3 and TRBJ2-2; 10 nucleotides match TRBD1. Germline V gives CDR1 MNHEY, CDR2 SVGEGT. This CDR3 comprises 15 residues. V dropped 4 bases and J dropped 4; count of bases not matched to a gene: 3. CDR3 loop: CASSSRDRGTGELFF. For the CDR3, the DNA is TGTGCCAGCAGTTCCCGGGACAGGGGCACCGGGGAGCTGTTTTTT.

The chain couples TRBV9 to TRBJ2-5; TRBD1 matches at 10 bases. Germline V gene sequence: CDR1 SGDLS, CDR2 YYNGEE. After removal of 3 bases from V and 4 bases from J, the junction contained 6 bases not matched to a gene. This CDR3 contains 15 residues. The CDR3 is CASSARTGGIETQYF. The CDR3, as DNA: TGTGCCAGCAGCGCACGGACAGGGGGTATAGAGACCCAGTACTTC.

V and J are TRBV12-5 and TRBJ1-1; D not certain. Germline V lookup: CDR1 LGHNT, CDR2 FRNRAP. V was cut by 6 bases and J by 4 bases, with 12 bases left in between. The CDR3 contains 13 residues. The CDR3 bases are TGTGCTAGTGGCCGACCGGGGTCCACTGAAGCTTTCTTT. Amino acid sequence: CASGRPGSTEAFF.

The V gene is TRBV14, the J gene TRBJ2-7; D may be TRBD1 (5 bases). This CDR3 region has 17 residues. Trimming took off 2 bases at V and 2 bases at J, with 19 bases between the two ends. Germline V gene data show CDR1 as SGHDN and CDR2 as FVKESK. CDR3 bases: TGTGCCAGCAGCCAATTCCCCGTCGGACAAAAAACCTACGAGCAGTACTTC. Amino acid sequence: CASSQFPVGQKTYEQYF.

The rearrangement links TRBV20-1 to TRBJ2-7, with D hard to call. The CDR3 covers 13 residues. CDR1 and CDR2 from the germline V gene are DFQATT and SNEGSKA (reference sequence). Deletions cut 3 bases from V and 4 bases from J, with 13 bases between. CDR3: CSASLFQTYEQYF. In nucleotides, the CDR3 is TGCAGTGCTAGTTTGTTTCAGACTTACGAGCAGTACTTC.

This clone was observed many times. The CDR3 DNA follows: TGTGCCAGCTCACCCACAGAAGCGCAGTTCTTC. This codes for CASSPTEAQFF. The chain links TRBV18 to TRBJ2-1; D gene ambiguous. The CDR3 loop spans 11 amino acids. Germline V gives CDR1 KGHSH, CDR2 LQKENI. Between the trimmed V and J ends, which lost 3 bases and 12 bases, there was a span of 9 bases.

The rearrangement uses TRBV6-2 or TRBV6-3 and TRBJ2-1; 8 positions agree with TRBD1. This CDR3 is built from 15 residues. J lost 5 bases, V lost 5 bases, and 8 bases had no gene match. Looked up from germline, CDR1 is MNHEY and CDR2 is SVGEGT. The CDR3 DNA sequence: TGTGCCAGCAGTACCTCCGGGACAGGTAACAATGAGCAGTTCTTC. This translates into CASSTSGTGNNEQFF.

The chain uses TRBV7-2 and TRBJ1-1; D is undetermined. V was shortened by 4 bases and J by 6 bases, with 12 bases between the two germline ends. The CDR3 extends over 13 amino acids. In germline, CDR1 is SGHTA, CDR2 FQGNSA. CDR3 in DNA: TGTGCCAGCAGCTCGTCTCCCGGGGCTGAAGCTTTCTTT. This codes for CASSSSPGAEAFF.

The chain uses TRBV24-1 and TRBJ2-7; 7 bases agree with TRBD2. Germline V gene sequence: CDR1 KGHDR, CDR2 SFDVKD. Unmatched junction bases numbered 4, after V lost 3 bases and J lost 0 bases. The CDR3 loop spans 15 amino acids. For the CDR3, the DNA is TGTGCCACCAGTGATCCCGCTAGCGGCTCCTACGAGCAGTACTTC. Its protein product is CATSDPASGSYEQYF.

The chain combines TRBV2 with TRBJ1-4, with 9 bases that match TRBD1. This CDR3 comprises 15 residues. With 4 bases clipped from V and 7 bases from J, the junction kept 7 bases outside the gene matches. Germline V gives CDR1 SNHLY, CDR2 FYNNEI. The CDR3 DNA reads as TGTGCCAGCAGTGTCGACGGGACAGGGCCTGAAAAACTGTTTTTT. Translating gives CASSVDGTGPEKLFF.

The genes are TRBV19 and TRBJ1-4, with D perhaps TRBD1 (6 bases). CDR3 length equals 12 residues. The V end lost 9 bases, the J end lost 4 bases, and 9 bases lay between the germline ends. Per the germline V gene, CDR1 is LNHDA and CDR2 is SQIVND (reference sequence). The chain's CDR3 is CASQGLNEKLFF. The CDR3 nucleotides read TGTGCCAGCCAGGGGCTTAATGAAAAACTGTTTTTT.

DNA for the CDR3: TGTGCCAGTAGTGCAACAGGGGGCGAGGATTCACCCCTCCACTTT. Translated: CASSATGGEDSPLHF. The V gene is TRBV19, the J gene TRBJ1-6; TRBD1 matches 9 bases. Germline V gives CDR1 LNHDA, CDR2 SQIVND (reference sequence). V lost 5 bases, J lost 8 bases, and 7 bases stayed unmatched. The CDR3 spans 15 residues.

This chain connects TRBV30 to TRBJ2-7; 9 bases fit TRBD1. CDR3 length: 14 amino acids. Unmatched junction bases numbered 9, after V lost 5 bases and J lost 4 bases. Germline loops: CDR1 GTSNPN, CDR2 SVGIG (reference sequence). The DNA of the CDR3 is TGTGCCTGGGAACCGGGACAGGGAGTTTACGAGCAGTACTTC. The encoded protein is CAWEPGQGVYEQYF.

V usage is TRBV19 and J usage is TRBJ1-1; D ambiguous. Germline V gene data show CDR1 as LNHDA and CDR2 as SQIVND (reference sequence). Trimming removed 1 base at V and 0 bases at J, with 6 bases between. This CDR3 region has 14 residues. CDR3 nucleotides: TGTGCCAGTAGTATAGTAGCGGTGAACACTGAAGCTTTCTTT. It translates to CASSIVAVNTEAFF. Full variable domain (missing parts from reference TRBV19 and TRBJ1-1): DGGITQSPKYLFRKEGQNVTLSCEQNLNHDAMYWYRQDPGQGLRLIYYSQIVNDFQKGDIAEGYSVSREKKESFPLTVTSAQKNPTAFYLCASSIVAVNTEAFFGQGTRLTVV.

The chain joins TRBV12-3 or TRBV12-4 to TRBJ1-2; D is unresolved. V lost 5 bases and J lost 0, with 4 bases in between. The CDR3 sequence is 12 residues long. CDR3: CASSITNYGYTF. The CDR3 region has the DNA TGTGCCAGCAGTATTACTAACTATGGCTACACCTTC.

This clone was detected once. The CDR3 spells CASSLTLGNIQYF. CDR3 nucleotides: TGTGCCAGCAGTTTAACTCTCGGGAACATTCAGTACTTC. This chain connects TRBV27 to TRBJ2-4, with D uncertain. This CDR3 is built from 13 residues. The V gene's germline CDR1 is MNHEY and CDR2 SMNVEV (reference sequence). The V gene lost 2 bases and the J gene lost 7 bases, with 9 bases spanning the gap.

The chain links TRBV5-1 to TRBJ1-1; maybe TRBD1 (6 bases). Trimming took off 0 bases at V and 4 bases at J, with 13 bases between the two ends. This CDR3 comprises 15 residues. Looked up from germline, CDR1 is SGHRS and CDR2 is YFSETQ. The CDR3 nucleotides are TGCGCCAGCAGCTTGGTACGGACAGCTCCCACTGAAGCTTTCTTT. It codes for CASSLVRTAPTEAFF.

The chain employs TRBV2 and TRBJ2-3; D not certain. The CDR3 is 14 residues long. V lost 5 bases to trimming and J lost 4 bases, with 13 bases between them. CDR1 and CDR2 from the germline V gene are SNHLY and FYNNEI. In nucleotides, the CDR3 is TGTGCCAGCAGTCAAACAGTTACCGCAGATACGCAGTATTTT. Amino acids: CASSQTVTADTQYF.

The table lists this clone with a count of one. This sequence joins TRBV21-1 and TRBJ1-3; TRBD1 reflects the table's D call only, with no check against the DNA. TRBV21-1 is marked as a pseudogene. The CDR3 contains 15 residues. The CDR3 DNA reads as TGTGCCAGCAGCAATCAGATCCTCTCTGGAAACACCATATATTTT. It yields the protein CASSNQILSGNTIYF.

The CDR3 region has the DNA TGTGCCAGCAGCTTAGAAGCGGGGGGCACAGATACGCAGTATTTT. It yields the protein CASSLEAGGTDTQYF. This chain connects TRBV7-3 to TRBJ2-3, with 8 bases aligning to TRBD2. Germline V CDR1 and CDR2: SGHTA, FQGTGA. V gave up 2 bases and J gave up 1 base; unmatched junction bases: 2. The CDR3 contains 15 residues.

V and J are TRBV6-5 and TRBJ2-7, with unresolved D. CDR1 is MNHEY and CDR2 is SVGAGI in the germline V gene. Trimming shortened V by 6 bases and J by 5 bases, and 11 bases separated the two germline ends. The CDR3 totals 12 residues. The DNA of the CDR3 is TGTGCCAGCAGCGTCGGGTGGAACGAGCAGTACTTC. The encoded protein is CASSVGWNEQYF.